This is a list of T cell receptor beta chains from one sample in a study of Graves' ophthalmopathy and Graves' hyperthyroidism. Each CDR3 protein gets one entry after TCRdb re-called the multiplex PCR reads with MiXCR. The sample lists over a million distinct CDR3 sequences, about 38% occurring once. The sequenced sample was peripheral blood or thyroid tissue (not recorded which). These TCRs come from an adult man with Graves' hyperthyroidism. Both conserved end residues are trimmed from each CDR3. The order of the fields is J gene, V gene, clone size, CDR3 protein. Size tells how often a clone was seen (once, few, many) or the class of an expanded clone, and some rows leave it out.

j_gene: TRBJ1-5; v_gene: TRBV18; abundance: .; CDR3aa: ASSLSGRHYQPQH
j_gene: TRBJ2-7; v_gene: TRBV15; abundance: many; CDR3aa: ATSSRTGGYEQY
j_gene: TRBJ2-2; v_gene: TRBV2; abundance: many; CDR3aa: ASSDPSGGATDTGELF
j_gene: TRBJ1-2; v_gene: TRBV7-3; abundance: .; CDR3aa: ASSIPGGVYGYT
j_gene: TRBJ2-3; v_gene: TRBV9; abundance: .; CDR3aa: ASCGGRSTDTQY
j_gene: TRBJ2-3; v_gene: TRBV10-3; abundance: .; CDR3aa: AISESGLTDTQY
j_gene: TRBJ1-6; v_gene: TRBV2; abundance: many; CDR3aa: ASTSTGSSYNSPLH
j_gene: TRBJ2-7; v_gene: TRBV4-1; abundance: .; CDR3aa: ASSQVSSTEQY
j_gene: TRBJ2-5; v_gene: TRBV15; abundance: .; CDR3aa: ATSSGQKETQY
j_gene: TRBJ2-7; v_gene: TRBV11-2; abundance: many; CDR3aa: ASSLVVGTTSYEQY
j_gene: TRBJ1-6; v_gene: TRBV13; abundance: few; CDR3aa: ASSRRDEDSPLH
j_gene: TRBJ2-5; v_gene: TRBV30; abundance: .; CDR3aa: ASTLAAQETQY
j_gene: TRBJ2-5; v_gene: TRBV4-1; abundance: many; CDR3aa: ASSQGYRTEQETQY
j_gene: TRBJ1-3; v_gene: TRBV20-1; abundance: few; CDR3aa: SASPPARSGNTIY
j_gene: TRBJ2-7; v_gene: TRBV10-3; abundance: few; CDR3aa: AISESAGREVNYEQY
j_gene: TRBJ1-3; v_gene: TRBV7-2; abundance: many; CDR3aa: ASSPSFGNTIY
j_gene: TRBJ2-5; v_gene: TRBV29-1; abundance: many; CDR3aa: SVEIRGRKVRTQY
j_gene: TRBJ1-2; v_gene: TRBV5-5; abundance: many; CDR3aa: ASSLKVSNYGYT
j_gene: TRBJ1-1; v_gene: TRBV5-1; abundance: many; CDR3aa: ASRSLGRDTEAF
j_gene: TRBJ2-5; v_gene: TRBV20-1; abundance: many; CDR3aa: SAYLAVQETQY
j_gene: TRBJ1-5; v_gene: TRBV19; abundance: many; CDR3aa: ASTNLGGFGQPQH
j_gene: TRBJ2-7; v_gene: TRBV25-1; abundance: .; CDR3aa: ASSRPGGQGIYEQY
j_gene: TRBJ2-5; v_gene: TRBV5-4; abundance: few; CDR3aa: ASSYTGIETQY
j_gene: TRBJ1-5; v_gene: TRBV6-6; abundance: few; CDR3aa: ASSYTADTNQPQH
j_gene: TRBJ2-7; v_gene: TRBV20-1; abundance: many; CDR3aa: SASSGELGYEQY
j_gene: TRBJ2-7; v_gene: TRBV25-1; abundance: many; CDR3aa: ASSGASGGIYEQY
j_gene: TRBJ1-1; v_gene: TRBV10-2; abundance: few; CDR3aa: ASSPLVPGGTNTEAF
j_gene: TRBJ2-7; v_gene: TRBV19; abundance: .; CDR3aa: ASSIDVRGPNEQY
j_gene: TRBJ1-1; v_gene: TRBV2; abundance: few; CDR3aa: ASKRDLGTEAF
j_gene: TRBJ1-2; v_gene: TRBV7-9; abundance: few; CDR3aa: ASSPPDKPREGYT
j_gene: TRBJ1-5; v_gene: TRBV10-3; abundance: many; CDR3aa: AISQQAGTGMRSVNQPQH
j_gene: TRBJ1-4; v_gene: TRBV7-9; abundance: .; CDR3aa: ASSLGGLLNEKLF
j_gene: TRBJ1-3; v_gene: TRBV15; abundance: many; CDR3aa: ATSSGTGGYSGNTIY
j_gene: TRBJ1-2; v_gene: TRBV4-3; abundance: many; CDR3aa: ASSQDGDRVNGYT
j_gene: TRBJ2-5; v_gene: TRBV29-1; abundance: few; CDR3aa: SVDRDFETQY
j_gene: TRBJ2-7; v_gene: TRBV12-3/TRBV12-4; abundance: few; CDR3aa: ASSPQGGRVQAYEQY
j_gene: TRBJ2-7; v_gene: TRBV20-1; abundance: .; CDR3aa: SARRGVGSSYEQY
j_gene: TRBJ1-3; v_gene: TRBV3-1; abundance: .; CDR3aa: ASSLPTASSGNTIY
j_gene: TRBJ1-1; v_gene: TRBV6-5; abundance: many; CDR3aa: ASSYDRGMNTEAF
j_gene: TRBJ1-2; v_gene: TRBV10-3; abundance: .; CDR3aa: ASRQLTLDRVDGYT
j_gene: TRBJ2-7; v_gene: TRBV6-6; abundance: many; CDR3aa: ASSSEEPYEQY
j_gene: TRBJ1-1; v_gene: TRBV7-2; abundance: many; CDR3aa: ASTGTGGTEAF
j_gene: TRBJ1-1; v_gene: TRBV12-3/TRBV12-4; abundance: .; CDR3aa: ASRARVFIPDTEAF
j_gene: TRBJ2-6; v_gene: TRBV10-3; abundance: .; CDR3aa: AISADRGSGANVLT
j_gene: TRBJ2-7; v_gene: TRBV20-1; abundance: .; CDR3aa: SATSLAGDSYEQY
j_gene: TRBJ1-4; v_gene: TRBV10-3; abundance: many; CDR3aa: AISEGGAREKLF
j_gene: TRBJ1-3; v_gene: TRBV7-8; abundance: many; CDR3aa: ASKTTVTGNTIY
j_gene: TRBJ2-2; v_gene: TRBV7-7; abundance: .; CDR3aa: ASSPDLLAGGTGELF
j_gene: TRBJ1-6; v_gene: TRBV15; abundance: once; CDR3aa: ATSREFGQDNSPLH
j_gene: TRBJ2-5; v_gene: TRBV2; abundance: .; CDR3aa: ASRGGLETQY
j_gene: TRBJ1-5; v_gene: TRBV10-3; abundance: many; CDR3aa: ATTTGEGNQPQH
j_gene: TRBJ1-1; v_gene: TRBV6-5; abundance: many; CDR3aa: ASRDWEGTEAF
j_gene: TRBJ2-7; v_gene: TRBV2; abundance: few; CDR3aa: ASKSSGRVLREQY
j_gene: TRBJ1-1; v_gene: TRBV30; abundance: few; CDR3aa: AWSVQVNTEAF